This T cell receptor beta chain was sequenced for a study of monozygotic twins with cystic fibrosis. Across the study: Library input was 2.5 to 3 micrograms of fragmented DNA, with approximately 15 PCR cycles.

Libraries were prepared by immunoSEQ multiplex PCR; TCRdb keeps only in-frame clonotypes and omits some of them. The table includes about 20,000 clones, 96% detected once. The CDR3 totals 15 residues. J lost 8 bases, V lost 3 bases, and 2 bases had no gene match. Per germline, CDR1 KGHSH and CDR2 LQKENI. Broader study findings: Unrelated CF individuals shared fewer identical clonotypes than monozygotic CF twins. In 13 of 16 pairs, V gene usage was closest to the co-twin's.

For this clone: The target antigen is unknown.

Sequencing was done on a sample of blood. This receptor was taken from a girl aged 2 to 9 with cystic fibrosis. The genes are TRBV18 and TRBJ2-1, with TRBD2 matching 15 bases. CDR3 protein: CASSPGLAGGDEQFF. The CDR3, as DNA: TGTGCCAGCTCACCCGGACTAGCGGGGGGGGATGAGCAGTTCTTC. The full variable domain, with the rest looked up from reference TRBV18 and TRBJ2-1, is NAGVMQNPRHLVRRRGQEARLRCSPMKGHSHVYWYRQLPEEGLKFMVYLQKENIIDESGMPKERFSAEFPKEGPSILRIQQVVRGDSAAYFCASSPGLAGGDEQFFGPGTRLTVL.